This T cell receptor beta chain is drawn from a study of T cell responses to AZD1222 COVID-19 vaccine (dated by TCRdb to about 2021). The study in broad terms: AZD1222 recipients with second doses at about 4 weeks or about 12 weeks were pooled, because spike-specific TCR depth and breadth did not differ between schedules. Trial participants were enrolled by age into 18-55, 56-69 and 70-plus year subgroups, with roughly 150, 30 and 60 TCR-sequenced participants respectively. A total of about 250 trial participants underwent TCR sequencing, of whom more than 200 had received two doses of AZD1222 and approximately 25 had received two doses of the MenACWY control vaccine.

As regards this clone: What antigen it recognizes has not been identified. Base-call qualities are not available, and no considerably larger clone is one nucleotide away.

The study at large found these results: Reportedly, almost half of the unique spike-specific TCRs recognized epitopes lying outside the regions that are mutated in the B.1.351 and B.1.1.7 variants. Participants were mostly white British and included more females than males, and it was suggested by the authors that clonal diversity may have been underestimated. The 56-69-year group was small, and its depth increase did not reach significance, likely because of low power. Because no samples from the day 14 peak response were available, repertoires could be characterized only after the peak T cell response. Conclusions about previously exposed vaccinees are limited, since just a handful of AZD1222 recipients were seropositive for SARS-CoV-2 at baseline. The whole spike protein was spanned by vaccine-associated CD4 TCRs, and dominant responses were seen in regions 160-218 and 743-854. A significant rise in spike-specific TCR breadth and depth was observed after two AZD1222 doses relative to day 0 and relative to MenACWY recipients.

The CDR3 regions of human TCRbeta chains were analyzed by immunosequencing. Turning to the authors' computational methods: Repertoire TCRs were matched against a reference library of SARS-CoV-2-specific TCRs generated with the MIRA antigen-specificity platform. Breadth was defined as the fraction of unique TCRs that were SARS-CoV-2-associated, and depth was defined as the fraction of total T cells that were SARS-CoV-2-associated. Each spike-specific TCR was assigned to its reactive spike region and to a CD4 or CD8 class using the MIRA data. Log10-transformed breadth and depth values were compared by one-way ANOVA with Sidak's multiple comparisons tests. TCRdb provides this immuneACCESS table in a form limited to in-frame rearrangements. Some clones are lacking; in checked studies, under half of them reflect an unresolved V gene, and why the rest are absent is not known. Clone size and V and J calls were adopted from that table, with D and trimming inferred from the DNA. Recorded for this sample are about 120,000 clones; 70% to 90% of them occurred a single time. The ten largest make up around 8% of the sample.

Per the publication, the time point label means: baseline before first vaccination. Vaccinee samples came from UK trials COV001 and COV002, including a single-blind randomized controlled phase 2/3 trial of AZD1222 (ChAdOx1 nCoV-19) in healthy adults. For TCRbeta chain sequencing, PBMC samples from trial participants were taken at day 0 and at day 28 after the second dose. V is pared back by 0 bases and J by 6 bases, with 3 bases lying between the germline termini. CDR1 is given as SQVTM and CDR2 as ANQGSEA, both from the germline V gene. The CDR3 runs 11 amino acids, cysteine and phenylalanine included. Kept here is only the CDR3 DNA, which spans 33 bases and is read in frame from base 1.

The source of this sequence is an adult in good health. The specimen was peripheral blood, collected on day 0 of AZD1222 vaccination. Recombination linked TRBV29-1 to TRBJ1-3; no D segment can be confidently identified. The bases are TGCAGCGTTGAAGATAAAAACACCATATATTTT. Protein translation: CSVEDKNTIYF.